Following are 2 T cell receptor beta chains from one sample sequenced in a study of CD8 T cells in Susac syndrome. Random hexamers were used to reverse transcribe about 0.45 to 1 ug of RNA. TCRdb processed the immunoSEQ multiplex PCR reads anew with MiXCR; each CDR3 protein has one entry. The table records 130,000 or so distinct CDR3 sequences, nearly 96% of them present only once. Sequencing was carried out using CD4+ T cells from PBMCs. The receptor set was obtained from a human donor with Susac syndrome.

The chain employs TRBV29-1 and TRBJ2-4; no firm D call. The CDR3 runs to 13 residues. The germline V and J ends were trimmed by 6 bases and 0 bases, with 9 bases remaining between them. Germline V gene sequence: CDR1 SQVTM, CDR2 ANQGSEA. The CDR3 sequence: CSVSSLAKNIQYF. DNA of the CDR3: TGCAGCGTATCTTCACTAGCCAAAAACATTCAGTACTTC.

V usage is TRBV5-4 and J usage is TRBJ2-1; 13 nucleotides align to TRBD2. J lost 10 bases, V lost 3 bases, and 7 bases had no gene match. The CDR3 spans 15 residues. Germline CDR1 and CDR2: SGHNT and YYREEE (reference sequence). The chain's CDR3 is CASSSGLAGSREQFF. Written as DNA, the CDR3 is TGTGCCAGCAGCTCGGGACTAGCGGGATCTCGGGAGCAGTTCTTC.